Below are 11 T cell receptor beta chains sequenced from a single sample in a study of cytomegalovirus exposure and HLA in healthy donors (dated by TCRdb to 2016 to 2017). Library prep was done by the immunoSEQ multiplex PCR assay. For the multiplex PCR, a mixture combining 60 forward primers for TCR Vbeta segments and 13 reverse primers for TCR Jbeta segments was used. TCRdb re-hosts the immuneACCESS table, in-frame sequences only. Its copies lack some clones; in the studies checked, an unresolved V gene accounts for under half of them, and the cause for the rest is not known. The sample contains approximately 110,000 clones, around 85% of them found a single time. The top ten hold approximately 6.9% of the sample. What was sequenced was PBMCs. The source is a man in his thirties or forties in good health and CMV-seropositive.

This clone was detected only a few times. This sample includes further DNA sequences coding for the same CDR3. The rearrangement links TRBV2 to TRBJ2-7; 9 bases map to TRBD2. This CDR3 has 15 residues. Losses at the gene ends were 1 base for V and 0 bases for J; bases not matched to a gene: 1. Germline CDR1 SNHLY, CDR2 FYNNEI. The CDR3 loop reads CASSEVAGVSYEQYF. DNA of the CDR3: TGTGCCAGCAGTGAAGTAGCGGGGGTCTCCTACGAGCAGTACTTC.

This rearrangement joins TRBV29-1 to TRBJ1-5, with TRBD1 matching over 9 bases. This CDR3 region has 16 residues. The germline gives CDR1 SQVTM, CDR2 ANQGSEA. V dropped 5 bases and J dropped 1; count of bases not matched to a gene: 9. The CDR3 DNA reads as TGCAGCGTTAGGTTGACAGGGGGAGGCAGCAATCAGCCCCAGCATTTT. Its protein is CSVRLTGGGSNQPQHF. The entire variable domain, with the rest obtained from reference TRBV29-1 and TRBJ1-5, is as follows: SAVISQKPSRDICQRGTSLTIQCQVDSQVTMMFWYRQQPGQSLTLIATANQGSEATYESGFVIDKFPISRPNLTFSTLTVSNMSPEDSSIYLCSVRLTGGGSNQPQHFGDGTRLSIL.

The chain combines TRBV5-1 with TRBJ1-6; D is uncertain. The V end was cut by 0 bases, the J end by 10 bases, with 14 bases between. This CDR3 is built from 15 residues. Germline V lookup: CDR1 SGHRS, CDR2 YFSETQ. CDR3 sequence (DNA): TGCGCCAGCAGCTTGGTCGGTCCTAGGGAGTCACCCCTCCACTTT. Encoded protein: CASSLVGPRESPLHF.

This rearrangement joins TRBV10-3 to TRBJ2-1; D possibly corresponds to TRBD2 (7 bases). The CDR3 extends over 17 amino acids. Germline V gene data show CDR1 as ENHRY and CDR2 as SYGVKD. The V end was cut by 10 bases, the J end by 6 bases, with 28 bases between. The CDR3 here is CATLRAGASSGANEQFF. The CDR3 nucleotides read TGTGCCACCTTACGCGCGGGGGCCTCAAGCGGGGCCAATGAGCAGTTCTTC.

The chain employs TRBV19 and TRBJ1-5, with D possibly TRBD1 on 5 matching bases. The CDR3 totals 16 residues. V was shortened by 5 bases and J by 4 bases, with 18 bases between the two germline ends. Germline CDR1 is LNHDA and CDR2 is SQIVND (reference sequence). This CDR3 is CASSWGDRPGNQPQHF. CDR3 DNA: TGTGCCAGTAGTTGGGGTGACAGACCAGGGAATCAGCCCCAGCATTTT.

V gene TRBV11-1 combines with J gene TRBJ2-1; 10 bases map to TRBD2. Trimming cost V 5 bases and J 0 bases; bases outside gene matches: 7. CDR1 and CDR2 from the germline V gene are SGHAT and FQDESV (reference sequence). This CDR3 is 17 amino acids long. In nucleotides, the CDR3 is TGTGCCAGCAGCCATAGCGGGGGGATTAGCTCCTACAATGAGCAGTTCTTC. Encoded protein: CASSHSGGISSYNEQFF.

The rearrangement links TRBV6-6 to TRBJ2-7; D call uncertain. The CDR3 length is 11 residues. The V and J ends lost 5 bases and 5 bases respectively, with 7 bases between them. The germline gives CDR1 MNHNY, CDR2 SVGAGI (reference sequence). The CDR3 DNA reads TGTGCCAGCAGTACAGACCACGAGCAGTACTTC. Protein product: CASSTDHEQYF.

In regard to this clone: One end of the junction is discordant with germline, which a read error may explain. This chain joins TRBV10-1 and TRBJ1-2, with 8 nucleotides matching TRBD1. The CDR3 is made up of 13 amino acids. Germline V gives CDR1 WNHNN, CDR2 SYGVQD (reference sequence). The CDR3, as DNA: TGCGCCGGCAGGGGGCGCAAAAACTATGGCTACACCTTC. Its translation is CAGRGRKNYGYTF.

This chain connects TRBV2 to TRBJ2-5, with TRBD1 as a possible D gene (6 bases). V lost 11 bases and J lost 2, with 15 bases in between. This CDR3 region has 13 residues. Germline CDR1 and CDR2: SNHLY and FYNNEI. The chain's CDR3 is CALLGDTQETQYF. The DNA of the CDR3 is TGTGCCTTACTGGGGGACACACAAGAGACCCAGTACTTC.

V is TRBV6-1 and J is TRBJ2-1, with 7 nucleotides matching TRBD2. Trimming removed 7 bases from V and 6 bases from J; junction bases left unmatched: 6. The CDR3 runs to 13 residues. The V gene's germline CDR1 is MNHNS and CDR2 SASEGT. The CDR3 DNA follows: TGTGCCAGCACCCTAGCGGTTGGCAATGAGCAGTTCTTC. Protein sequence: CASTLAVGNEQFF.

The chain combines TRBV4-2 with TRBJ2-7; D not certain. The CDR3 has 17 amino acids. V was shortened by 2 bases and J by 7 bases, with 24 bases between the two germline ends. Germline CDR1 reads LGHNA; CDR2 reads YNFKEQ. CDR3 loop: CASSQFHGPSTSREQYF. The CDR3 DNA reads TGTGCCAGCAGCCAATTTCACGGTCCCTCGACGAGCAGGGAGCAGTACTTC.